One and the same sample provided the 23 T cell receptor beta chains below, sequenced in a study of blood T cells in healthy people across ages. For the second PCR, which ran for roughly 7 to 11 cycles, a sample-barcoded 5' primer and a J-beta primer mix were used. MiXCR, run by TCRdb on the 5' RACE reads, gives a single entry per CDR3 protein. The sample contains 600,000 or so distinct CDR3 sequences, over 20% of which appear only once. The specimen was blood. The source of these receptors is a man aged 65 to 85 in good health.

This chain joins TRBV7-2 and TRBJ2-1; 13 nucleotides match TRBD2. The CDR3 runs to 16 residues. The ends lost 0 bases at V and 7 bases at J; junction bases unmatched: 3. Germline loops: CDR1 SGHTA, CDR2 FQGNSA. CDR3 bases: TGTGCCAGCAGCTTAGCGCTGACTAGCGGGAGGAATGAGCAGTTCTTC. Amino acid sequence: CASSLALTSGRNEQFF.

This clonotype came up many times. The rearrangement joins TRBV2 to TRBJ2-1; 7 bases agree with TRBD2. This CDR3 is 16 amino acids long. Germline V gene lookup returns CDR1 SNHLY and CDR2 FYNNEI. V lost 6 bases and J lost 7; bases outside the gene matches: 15. In nucleotides, the CDR3 is TGTGCCAGCAGCGACCGGGGCGGGAGAGGTGGAAATGAGCAGTTCTTC. Amino acid sequence: CASSDRGGRGGNEQFF. Variable domain in full (rest from reference TRBV2 and TRBJ2-1): EPEVTQTPSHQVTQMGQEVILRCVPISNHLYFYWYRQILGQKVEFLVSFYNNEISEKSEIFDDQFSVERPDGSNFTLKIRSTKLEDSAMYFCASSDRGGRGGNEQFFGPGTRLTVL.

The CDR3 nucleotides read TGTGCCAGCAGTGTCCGGAGAGTACTTAGCTCCTACAATGAGCAGTTCTTC. Translation gives CASSVRRVLSSYNEQFF. V gene TRBV12-3 or TRBV12-4 combines with J gene TRBJ2-1; D gene ambiguous. V gave up 5 bases and J gave up 0 bases, with 17 bases separating them. The CDR3 contains 17 residues.

This clonotype occurred a few times. The V call is TRBV18, the J call TRBJ1-1; D gene uncertain. Germline V gene sequence: CDR1 KGHSH, CDR2 LQKENI. V lost 3 bases, J lost 2 bases, and 13 bases lay in between. The CDR3 loop spans 15 amino acids. The CDR3 here is CASSPQWNPNTEAFF. CDR3 nucleotide sequence: TGTGCCAGCTCACCGCAGTGGAACCCTAACACTGAAGCTTTCTTT. The full variable domain, rest sourced from reference TRBV18 and TRBJ1-1, is NAGVMQNPRHLVRRRGQEARLRCSPMKGHSHVYWYRQLPEEGLKFMVYLQKENIIDESGMPKERFSAEFPKEGPSILRIQQVVRGDSAAYFCASSPQWNPNTEAFFGQGTRLTVV.

This chain links TRBV3-1 with TRBJ2-5; a weak D match, TRBD2 (6 bases). The V and J ends lost 3 bases and 5 bases respectively, with 19 bases between them. The V gene's germline CDR1 is LGHDT and CDR2 YNNKEL (reference sequence). The CDR3 runs to 16 residues. The CDR3 protein is CASSHGVAGYAETQYF. CDR3 sequence (DNA): TGTGCCAGCAGCCACGGGGTGGCGGGGTATGCGGAGACCCAGTACTTC.

This clonotype was seen many times. This chain connects TRBV20-1 to TRBJ2-7; 9 bases map to TRBD2. Trimming removed 3 bases from V and 2 bases from J; junction bases left unmatched: 2. The germline V gene has CDR1 DFQATT and CDR2 SNEGSKA (reference sequence). The CDR3 consists of 13 residues. The CDR3 DNA follows: TGCAGTGCTAGTAGCGGGAGCACCTACGAGCAGTACTTC. Its protein is CSASSGSTYEQYF.

This clonotype was counted between two and nine times. The genes are TRBV5-1 and TRBJ2-5; 11 positions match TRBD2. Germline V gene sequence: CDR1 SGHRS, CDR2 YFSETQ. The CDR3 spans 16 residues. Germline trimming cut 4 bases from V and 5 bases from J; bases unmatched to any gene: 10. CDR3 nucleotide sequence: TGCGCCAGCAGCACACTAGCGGGAGCGACGGTGGAGACCCAGTACTTC. Amino acids: CASSTLAGATVETQYF.

The rearrangement uses TRBV7-2 and TRBJ2-3; TRBD2 matches at 7 bases. The CDR3 totals 16 residues. After removal of 5 bases from V and 1 base from J, the junction contained 9 bases not matched to a gene. From germline, CDR1 is SGHTA and CDR2 FQGNSA. CDR3 nucleotide sequence: TGTGCCAGCAGCCTCAGGGCGGGAGCTGGCACAGATACGCAGTATTTT. Its translation: CASSLRAGAGTDTQYF.

This clonotype was seen only a few times. V and J are TRBV12-3 or TRBV12-4 and TRBJ2-1, with a possible D match to TRBD2 (6 bases). CDR3 length: 15 amino acids. V lost 6 bases and J 5 bases, leaving 17 bases between the germline ends. DNA for the CDR3: TGTGCCAGCAGCCCGGGGAGCGGGCCGAACAATGAGCAGTTCTTC. Translation gives CASSPGSGPNNEQFF.

This clonotype has just a few counts. This chain links TRBV6-6 with TRBJ2-3; a possible D gene is TRBD1 (6 bases). CDR1 is MNHNY and CDR2 is SVGAGI in the germline V gene (reference sequence). There are 14 residues in the CDR3. V lost 8 bases and J lost 4, with 16 bases in between. The DNA for the CDR3 is TGTGCCAGCGAGGGACAAGCCCCCCCAGATACGCAGTATTTT. Residues: CASEGQAPPDTQYF.

This clonotype has just a few counts. The chain joins TRBV18 to TRBJ2-4; no definite D call. CDR1 and CDR2 from the germline V gene are KGHSH and LQKENI. The CDR3 contains 16 residues. V was cut by 0 bases and J by 3 bases, with 12 bases left in between. CDR3 region: CASSPPVIRNKNIQYF. DNA of the CDR3: TGTGCCAGCTCACCACCTGTTATCCGGAACAAAAACATTCAGTACTTC.

This chain links TRBV18 with TRBJ1-1; the D gene is possibly TRBD1 (6 bases). This CDR3 has 15 residues. Per germline, CDR1 KGHSH and CDR2 LQKENI. Between the trimmed V and J ends, which lost 0 bases and 0 bases, there was a span of 8 bases. This chain's CDR3 is CASSPPQGLNTEAFF. The CDR3 DNA follows: TGTGCCAGCTCACCACCACAGGGCCTGAACACTGAAGCTTTCTTT.

This clonotype was counted ten times or more. This rearrangement joins TRBV5-1 to TRBJ2-2, with 12 bases that match TRBD2. This CDR3 has 17 amino acids. The J segment lost 0 bases and the V segment lost 3 bases, leaving 3 bases of the junction unmatched. The germline gives CDR1 SGHRS, CDR2 YFSETQ. CDR3 in DNA: TGCGCCAGCAGCTCGACTAGCGGGAGCCCGAACACCGGGGAGCTGTTTTTT. This encodes CASSSTSGSPNTGELFF.

The chain is built from TRBV6-6 and TRBJ2-5; the D gene is possibly TRBD2 (5 bases). Trimming pared 4 bases from V and 5 bases from J, leaving 17 bases between. The CDR3 is 15 residues long. Germline V gene lookup returns CDR1 MNHNY and CDR2 SVGAGI (reference sequence). DNA of the CDR3: TGTGCCAGCAGTTCCCTCCACAGCACGGGGGAGACCCAGTACTTC. This sequence encodes CASSSLHSTGETQYF.

The chain carries TRBV29-1 and TRBJ1-1, with 9 bases fitting TRBD1. With V trimmed by 7 bases and J by 11 bases, 11 bases remained unmatched. Germline V gene lookup returns CDR1 SQVTM and CDR2 ANQGSEA. The length of the CDR3 is 12 residues. CDR3 residues: CSDGTGGVDAFF. Here the CDR3 DNA reads TGCAGCGACGGTACAGGGGGCGTCGACGCTTTCTTT. The full variable domain, its missing parts supplied by reference TRBV29-1 and TRBJ1-1, is SAVISQKPSRDICQRGTSLTIQCQVDSQVTMMFWYRQQPGQSLTLIATANQGSEATYESGFVIDKFPISRPNLTFSTLTVSNMSPEDSSIYLCSDGTGGVDAFFGQGTRLTVV.

The chain joins TRBV10-1 to TRBJ2-7, with D uncertain. The V end lost 9 bases, the J end lost 0 bases, and 9 bases lay between the germline ends. The CDR3 length is 12 residues. Germline V gene lookup returns CDR1 WNHNN and CDR2 SYGVQD (reference sequence). The CDR3 nucleotides are TGCGCCAGTCCCACGCTCTCCTACGAGCAGTACTTC. Translation gives CASPTLSYEQYF.

CDR3 DNA sequence: TGTGCCAGCAGTTTTTCCTTGGGGACAGGGAACACTGAAGCTTTCTTT. It encodes CASSFSLGTGNTEAFF. The chain combines TRBV28 with TRBJ1-1, with 8 positions matching TRBD1. The CDR3 consists of 16 residues. J lost 1 base, V lost 3 bases, and 7 bases had no gene match. Germline V gene lookup returns CDR1 MDHEN and CDR2 SYDVKM.

The sample holds many counts of this clonotype. The chain carries TRBV7-9 and TRBJ2-1; no clear D. Between the trimmed V and J ends, which lost 5 bases and 4 bases, there was a span of 9 bases. CDR3 length equals 13 residues. The germline gives CDR1 SEHNR, CDR2 FQNEAQ (reference sequence). The DNA of the CDR3 is TGTGCCAGCAGCCCTACGAATTACAATGAGCAGTTCTTC. Its translation: CASSPTNYNEQFF.

The rearrangement uses TRBV5-5 and TRBJ2-1, with TRBD2 matching over 9 bases. From germline, CDR1 is SGHKS and CDR2 YYEKEE (reference sequence). Germline trimming cut 0 bases from V and 5 bases from J; bases unmatched to any gene: 15. The CDR3 runs 19 residues. DNA of the CDR3: TGTGCCAGCAGCTTGGCCAGAGAAGCGGGAGGCCGAGGGGACAATGAGCAGTTCTTC. Translating gives CASSLAREAGGRGDNEQFF.

A few counts support this clonotype. This rearrangement joins TRBV2 to TRBJ2-1, with 7 bases identical to TRBD1. V lost 7 bases, J lost 4 bases, and 4 bases stayed unmatched. The CDR3 loop spans 13 amino acids. CDR1 and CDR2 from the germline V gene are SNHLY and FYNNEI. For the CDR3, the DNA is TGTGCCAGCATCTGGGACAGTTACAATGAGCAGTTCTTC. Protein product: CASIWDSYNEQFF.

The chain recombines TRBV20-1 with TRBJ2-5, with D unresolved. Trimming left V 7 bases short and J 2 bases short, with 14 bases between. This CDR3 comprises 13 residues. Germline loops: CDR1 DFQATT, CDR2 SNEGSKA (reference sequence). The CDR3 sequence: CSGLRVQQETQYF. The CDR3, as DNA: TGCAGTGGTCTCCGGGTCCAACAAGAGACCCAGTACTTC.

The CDR3 loop is CASSSPGQGFYGYTF. For the CDR3, the DNA is TGTGCCAGCAGCTCCCCGGGACAGGGTTTCTATGGCTACACCTTC. The V gene is TRBV5-5, the J gene TRBJ1-2; 9 bases are a match to TRBD1. V lost 3 bases, J lost 4 bases, and 7 bases stayed unmatched. This CDR3 contains 15 residues. Germline V gene lookup returns CDR1 SGHKS and CDR2 YYEKEE (reference sequence).

V is TRBV5-1 and J is TRBJ2-7; D unresolved. In germline, CDR1 is SGHRS, CDR2 YFSETQ. CDR3 size: 14 residues. V lost 6 bases and J lost 0, with 13 bases in between. The CDR3 nucleotides read TGCGCCAGCAAAGAAAGTCGGTTCTCCTACGAGCAGTACTTC. It encodes CASKESRFSYEQYF.